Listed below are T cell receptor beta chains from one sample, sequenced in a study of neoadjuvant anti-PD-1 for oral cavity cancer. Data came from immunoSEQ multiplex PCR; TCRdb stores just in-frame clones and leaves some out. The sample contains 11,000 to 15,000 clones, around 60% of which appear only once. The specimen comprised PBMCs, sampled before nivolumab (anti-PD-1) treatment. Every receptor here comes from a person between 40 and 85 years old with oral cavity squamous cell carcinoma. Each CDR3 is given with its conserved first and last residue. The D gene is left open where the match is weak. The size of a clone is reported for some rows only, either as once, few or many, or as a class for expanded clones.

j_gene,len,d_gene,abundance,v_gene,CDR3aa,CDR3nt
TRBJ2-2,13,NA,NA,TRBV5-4,CASSSGWTGELFF,TGTGCCAGCAGCTCTGGTTGGACCGGGGAGCTGTTTTTT
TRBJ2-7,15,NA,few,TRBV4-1,CASSQAGAGPYEQYF,TGCGCCAGCAGCCAAGCGGGGGCGGGTCCCTACGAGCAGTACTTC
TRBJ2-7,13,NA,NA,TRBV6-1,CASTLVAVDEQYF,TGTGCCAGCACTCTCGTGGCCGTAGACGAGCAGTACTTC
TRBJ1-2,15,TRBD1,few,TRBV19,CASGMYRDSVYGYTF,TGTGCCAGCGGTATGTACAGGGACAGCGTTTATGGCTACACCTTC
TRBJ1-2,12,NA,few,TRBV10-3,CAISEQEGGYTF,TGTGCCATCAGTGAGCAAGAGGGTGGCTACACCTTC
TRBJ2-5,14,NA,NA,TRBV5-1,CASSPRRYQETQYF,TGCGCCAGCAGCCCGAGACGGTACCAAGAGACCCAGTACTTC
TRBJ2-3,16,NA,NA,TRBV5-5,CASSLLGDPTTDTQYF,TGTGCCAGCAGCTTGTTAGGGGACCCCACAACAGATACGCAGTATTTT
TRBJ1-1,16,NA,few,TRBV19,CASKLGQAAGDTEAFF,TGTGCCAGTAAATTGGGACAAGCCGCCGGGGACACTGAAGCTTTCTTT
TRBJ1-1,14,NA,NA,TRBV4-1,CASSQDRMNTEAFF,TGCGCCAGCAGCCAAGACCGGATGAACACTGAAGCTTTCTTT
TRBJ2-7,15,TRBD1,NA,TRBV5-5,CASRPPTGTAYEQYF,TGTGCCAGCAGACCGCCTACCGGGACAGCTTACGAGCAGTACTTC
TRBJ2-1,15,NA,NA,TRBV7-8,CASSLSRISYNEQFF,TGTGCCAGCAGTCTTAGCCGTATCTCCTACAATGAGCAGTTCTTC
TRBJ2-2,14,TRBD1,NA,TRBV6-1,CASSPGGETGELFF,TGTGCCAGCAGTCCAGGGGGCGAGACCGGGGAGCTGTTTTTT